These 9 T cell receptor beta chains share one sample of origin, sequenced in a study of T cells in Graves' hyperthyroidism and ophthalmopathy. It was RNA transcripts that yielded the amplified TCR beta CDR3 regions. An initial round of RT-PCR targeting the TCR CDR3 relied on the HTBI primer set. TCRdb called the multiplex PCR reads again in MiXCR, with one record for every CDR3 protein. This sample yields under 300,000 distinct CDR3 sequences, of which 14% to 15% are seen a single time; about an eighth belongs to the top ten. Sequenced material: blood. The source is a woman in her thirties or forties with Graves' hyperthyroidism that later progressed to Graves' ophthalmopathy.

This chain uses TRBV6-1 with TRBJ1-4; no reliable D call. Trimming took off 5 bases at V and 5 bases at J, with 12 bases between the two ends. Germline V gene lookup returns CDR1 MNHNS and CDR2 SASEGT. The length of the CDR3 is 14 residues. The CDR3 DNA reads TGTGCCAGCAGTCCCCTGGACGGGAATGAAAAACTGTTTTTT. It yields the protein CASSPLDGNEKLFF.

This clonotype has a count of ten or more. V gene TRBV9 combines with J gene TRBJ2-7; TRBD2 aligns across 9 bases. This CDR3 has 16 amino acids. With 4 bases clipped from V and 5 bases from J, the junction kept 13 bases outside the gene matches. Per germline, CDR1 SGDLS and CDR2 YYNGEE. The CDR3 nucleotides are TGTGCCAGCAGCCCGATGATGTTAGCGGGAGCGGACGAGCAGTACTTC. It codes for CASSPMMLAGADEQYF.

This clonotype has at least ten counts. The chain is built from TRBV27 and TRBJ2-1; D not certain. With 4 bases removed from V and 0 bases from J, the gap between germline ends came to 7 bases. The germline gives CDR1 MNHEY, CDR2 SMNVEV (reference sequence). The CDR3 is made up of 14 amino acids. The CDR3 DNA follows: TGTGCCAGCAGTTCACGAAGCTCCTACAATGAGCAGTTCTTC. This translates into CASSSRSSYNEQFF.

CDR3 amino acids: CATSDPPPPPPGTSGHNEQFF. The CDR3 DNA sequence: TGTGCCACCAGTGACCCCCCCCCCCCCCCCCCCGGGACTAGCGGCCACAATGAGCAGTTCTTC. The chain uses TRBV24-1 and TRBJ2-1; TRBD2 matches 11 bases. CDR1 and CDR2 from the germline V gene are KGHDR and SFDVKD. The V segment lost 4 bases and the J segment 5 bases; nucleotides outside the gene matches: 21. The CDR3 runs to 21 residues.

J is TRBJ2-7 and V is TRBV19; maybe TRBD2 (6 bases). Germline values: CDR1 LNHDA, CDR2 SQIVND (reference sequence). The CDR3 spans 16 residues. With 5 bases removed from V and 2 bases from J, the gap between germline ends came to 19 bases. The CDR3 reads CASSPRTGLKPYEQYF. CDR3 coding DNA: TGTGCCAGTAGTCCAAGGACGGGACTCAAACCCTACGAGCAGTACTTC.

V gene TRBV6-5 combines with J gene TRBJ2-1, with D possibly TRBD2 on 6 matching bases. V lost 0 bases and J lost 9, with 15 bases in between. Germline CDR1 and CDR2: MNHEY and SVGAGI. CDR3 length equals 15 residues. CDR3 protein: CASSYSGGAGSEQFF. The CDR3, as DNA: TGTGCCAGCAGTTACTCGGGGGGAGCCGGGAGTGAGCAGTTCTTC.

This clonotype was seen repeatedly, ten times or more. The V and J genes are TRBV28 and TRBJ1-5; 9 bases map to TRBD1. In germline, CDR1 is MDHEN, CDR2 SYDVKM. The junction had 10 bases not matched to a gene; V was cut back by 7 bases and J by 6 bases. This CDR3 contains 15 residues. In DNA form, the CDR3 reads TGTGCCAGCACCCCTCAGCGACAGGGGGTTCAGCCCCAGCATTTT. This translates into CASTPQRQGVQPQHF.

This clonotype was counted at least ten times. The CDR3 DNA sequence: TGCAGTGCTAGAGGGGACAGGGGAGAGACCCAGTACTTC. Amino acid sequence: CSARGDRGETQYF. J is TRBJ2-5 and V is TRBV20-1, with 10 bases that match TRBD1. After removal of 1 base from V and 4 bases from J, the junction contained 0 bases not matched to a gene. In germline, CDR1 is DFQATT, CDR2 SNEGSKA (reference sequence). CDR3 length equals 13 residues.

This clonotype was seen at least ten times. J is TRBJ2-7 and V is TRBV12-3 or TRBV12-4, with D tentatively TRBD2 (6 bases). The germline V and J ends were trimmed by 8 bases and 0 bases, with 20 bases remaining between them. CDR3 length equals 16 residues. The CDR3 loop is CASGNGSPRSSYEQYF. The CDR3 DNA reads TGTGCCAGCGGAAACGGGAGCCCAAGGAGCTCCTACGAGCAGTACTTC.